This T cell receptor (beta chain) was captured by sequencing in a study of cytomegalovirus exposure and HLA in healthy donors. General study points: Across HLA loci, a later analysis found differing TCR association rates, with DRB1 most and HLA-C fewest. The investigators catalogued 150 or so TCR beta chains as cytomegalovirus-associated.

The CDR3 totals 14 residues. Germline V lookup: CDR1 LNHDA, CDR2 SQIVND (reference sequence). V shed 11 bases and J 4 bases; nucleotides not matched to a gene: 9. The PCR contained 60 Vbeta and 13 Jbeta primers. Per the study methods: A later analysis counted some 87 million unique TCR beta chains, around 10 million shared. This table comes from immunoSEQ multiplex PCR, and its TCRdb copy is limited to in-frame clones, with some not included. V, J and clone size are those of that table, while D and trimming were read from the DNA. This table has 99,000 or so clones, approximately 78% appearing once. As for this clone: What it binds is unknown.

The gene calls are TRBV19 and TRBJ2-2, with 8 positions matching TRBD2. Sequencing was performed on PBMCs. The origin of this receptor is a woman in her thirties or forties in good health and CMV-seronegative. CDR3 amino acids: CASTGGVGTGELFF. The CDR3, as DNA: TGTGCCTCAACGGGGGGGGTTGGCACCGGGGAGCTGTTTTTT. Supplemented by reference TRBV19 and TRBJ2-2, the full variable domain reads DGGITQSPKYLFRKEGQNVTLSCEQNLNHDAMYWYRQDPGQGLRLIYYSQIVNDFQKGDIAEGYSVSREKKESFPLTVTSAQKNPTAFYLCASTGGVGTGELFFGEGSRLTVL.